Given below is one T cell receptor (beta chain) in context. This clonotype was observed many times. Its specific antigen is unknown. Per-base qualities were not stored, and no clone one base away is much larger. What the treatment or condition label conveys for this sample: alpha-CD19 control bispecific (anti-CD19 x anti-CD3). T cells were expanded from blood mononuclear cells for approximately 3 days using either anti-CD3 antibody OKT3 or CD3/CD28 Dynabeads. Anti-CD19 bispecific antibody cocultures served as comparators for TRBV sequencing; in separate killing assays, anti-CD19 had no effect on Jurkat or HPB-ALL cells. The culture conditions for expanded T cells were RPMI 1640 plus 10% fetal bovine serum, recombinant human IL-2 (roughly 95 IU/ml) and IL-7 (around 4.7 ng/ml). Cocultures combined 5 x 10^4 normal T cells with 5 x 10^4 target cells and bispecific antibody in roughly 98 ul, incubated 17 hours at 37°C. Each bispecific antibody was composed of two single-chain variable fragments, which were expressed in a single-chain diabody format with a His tag. Healthy human donors supplied the effector T cells, with peripheral blood mononuclear cells isolated from leukapheresis samples using Ficoll density gradient centrifugation.

The entry originates in a study of beta chain bispecific antibodies for T cell cancers (dated by TCRdb to the early 2020s). Notes on the research overall: T cells from healthy donors were cocultured with T cell leukemia lines in the presence of bispecific antibodies, after which the depletion of each TRBV family was measured by TRBV sequencing of the surviving cells. Surface TRBV12 (TRBV12-3) was expressed on Jurkat cells, and surface TRBV5-5 was expressed on HPB-ALL cells.

The CDR3 has 16 amino acids, counting the end cysteine and phenylalanine. Of the read, only the CDR3 DNA is kept; its 48 bases are in frame from base 1. V and J are truncated by 4 bases and 4 bases respectively, leaving an intervening sequence of 16 bases. Via the germline V gene, CDR1 is SGHVS and CDR2 FQNEAQ. The libraries included unique molecular identifier barcodes, and the barcodes were used to quantify clonotypes. Qiagen AllPrep DNA/RNA Micro kits were used to isolate total RNA, and an Agilent TapeStation was used to check RNA quality. TCR beta libraries were built by 5' RACE: cDNA synthesis followed by two PCR steps using TCR beta constant-region gene-specific primers. Sequencing of the TCR beta libraries was done on an Illumina MiSeq platform. Per the original workflow: Reads were processed with MIGEC, MiXCR and VDJtools. Clonotype frequency was calculated as the fraction of unique molecular identifiers assigned to a given clonotype among all unique molecular identifiers in the sample. Nonfunctional TRBV genes classified in IMGT as pseudogenes or open reading frames, for example TRBV1, TRBV12-1 and TRBV21, were left out. The public reads were reprocessed in TCRdb via fastp at Q25 and MiXCR, keeping in-frame beta chains. CDR3 protein duplicates are merged, each entry listing the most common genes and DNA. The V and J calls here are based on TCRdb, not the publication. The sample yields 7,500 to 9,500 distinct CDR3 sequences; 2.2% were counted once. Roughly 70% of the sample lies in the top ten.

On the study overall, not on this receptor specifically: Every sequenced sample contained a mix of leukemia cell line cells and normal T cells, and most targeted TRBV signal came from the leukemia cells rather than from the normal T cells. Relative to anti-CD19, anti-TRBV12 exposure cut the share of total TRBV signal from TRBV12-3 by roughly 99%, while TRBV12-4 dropped by about 35%, which was not significant. Relative to anti-CD19, TRBV5-5 signal was reduced by just over 95% and signal from the closely related TRBV5-6 was reduced by about 94% after anti-TRBV5-5 exposure. Cross-reactivity of the anti-TRBV5-5 antibody with TRBV5-6 was attributed to high sequence similarity between the two genes.

Here the chain combines TRBV7-8 and TRBJ2-2; the D gene could be either TRBD1 or TRBD2, each agreeing at 5 bases. This material consisted of T cells from a healthy donor cultured with Jurkat leukemia cells, taken from a culture containing an anti-CD19 bispecific antibody. This clonotype was obtained from a human donor in good health. Some clones in this sample may be carry-over from other donors' samples. The CDR3 sequence is CASSSTGTVGTGELFF. The bases read TGTGCCAGCAGCTCGACCGGGACGGTCGGCACCGGGGAGCTGTTTTTT.